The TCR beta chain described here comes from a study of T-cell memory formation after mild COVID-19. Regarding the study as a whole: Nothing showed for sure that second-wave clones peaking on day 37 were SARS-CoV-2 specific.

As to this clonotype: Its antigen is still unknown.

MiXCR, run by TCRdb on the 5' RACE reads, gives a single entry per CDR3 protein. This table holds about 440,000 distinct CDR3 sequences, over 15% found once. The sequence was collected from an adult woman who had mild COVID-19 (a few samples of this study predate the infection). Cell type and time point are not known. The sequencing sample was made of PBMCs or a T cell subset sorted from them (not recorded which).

The CDR3: CSVGQGNTEAFF. Here the CDR3 DNA reads TGCAGCGTTGGACAGGGAAACACTGAAGCTTTCTTT. The J gene is TRBJ1-1, the V gene TRBV29-1, with TRBD1 identical over 7 bases. The CDR3 runs to 12 residues. CDR1 and CDR2 (germline): SQVTM, ANQGSEA. Trimming removed 4 bases from V and 2 bases from J; junction bases left unmatched: 1.